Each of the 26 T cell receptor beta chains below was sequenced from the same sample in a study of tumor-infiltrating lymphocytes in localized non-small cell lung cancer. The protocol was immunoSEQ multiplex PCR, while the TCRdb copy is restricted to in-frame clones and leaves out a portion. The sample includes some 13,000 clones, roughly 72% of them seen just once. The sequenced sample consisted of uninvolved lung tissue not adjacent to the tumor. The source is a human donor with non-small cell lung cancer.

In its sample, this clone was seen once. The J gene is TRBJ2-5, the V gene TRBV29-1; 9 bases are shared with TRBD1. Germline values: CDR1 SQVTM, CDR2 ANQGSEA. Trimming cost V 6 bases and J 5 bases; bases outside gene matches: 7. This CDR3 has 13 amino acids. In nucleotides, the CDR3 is TGCAGCGTGACTACAGGGGGCCGGGAGACCCAGTACTTC. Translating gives CSVTTGGRETQYF.

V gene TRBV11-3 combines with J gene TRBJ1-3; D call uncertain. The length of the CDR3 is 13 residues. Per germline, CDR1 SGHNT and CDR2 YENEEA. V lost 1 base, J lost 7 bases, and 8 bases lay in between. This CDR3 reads CASSLGRSNTIYF. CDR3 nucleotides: TGTGCCAGCAGCTTAGGAAGAAGCAACACCATATATTTT.

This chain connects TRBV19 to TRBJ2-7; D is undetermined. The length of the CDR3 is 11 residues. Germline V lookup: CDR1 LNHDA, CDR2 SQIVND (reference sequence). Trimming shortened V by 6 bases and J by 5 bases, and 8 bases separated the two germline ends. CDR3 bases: TGTGCCAGTAGCGCAGGCAACGAGCAGTACTTC. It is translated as CASSAGNEQYF.

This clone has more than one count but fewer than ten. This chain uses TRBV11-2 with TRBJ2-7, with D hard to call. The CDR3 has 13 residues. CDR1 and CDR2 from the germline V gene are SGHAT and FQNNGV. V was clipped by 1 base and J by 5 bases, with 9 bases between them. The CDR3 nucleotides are TGTGCCAGCAGCTTAGTCGGGCAAAACGAGCAGTACTTC. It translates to CASSLVGQNEQYF.

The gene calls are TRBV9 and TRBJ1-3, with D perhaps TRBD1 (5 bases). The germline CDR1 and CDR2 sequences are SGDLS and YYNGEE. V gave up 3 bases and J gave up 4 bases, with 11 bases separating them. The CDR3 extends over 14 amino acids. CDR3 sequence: CASSEGSWGNTIYF. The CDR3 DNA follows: TGTGCCAGCAGCGAGGGGAGTTGGGGAAACACCATATATTTT.

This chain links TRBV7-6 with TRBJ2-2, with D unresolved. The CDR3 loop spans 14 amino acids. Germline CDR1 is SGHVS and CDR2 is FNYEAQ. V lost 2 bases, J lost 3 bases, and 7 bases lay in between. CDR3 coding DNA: TGTGCCAGCAGCTTACAGGCGTACACCGGGGAGCTGTTTTTT. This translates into CASSLQAYTGELFF. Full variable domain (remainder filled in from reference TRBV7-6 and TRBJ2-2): GAGVSQSPRYKVTKRGQDVALRCDPISGHVSLYWYRQALGQGPEFLTYFNYEAQQDKSGLPNDRFSAERPEGSISTLTIQRTEQRDSAMYRCASSLQAYTGELFFGEGSRLTVL.

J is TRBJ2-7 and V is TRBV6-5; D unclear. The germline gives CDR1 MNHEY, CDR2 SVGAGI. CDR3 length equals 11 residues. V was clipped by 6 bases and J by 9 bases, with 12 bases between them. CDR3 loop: CASRDEIGQYF. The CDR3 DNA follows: TGTGCCAGCAGGGACGAGATCGGGCAGTACTTC.

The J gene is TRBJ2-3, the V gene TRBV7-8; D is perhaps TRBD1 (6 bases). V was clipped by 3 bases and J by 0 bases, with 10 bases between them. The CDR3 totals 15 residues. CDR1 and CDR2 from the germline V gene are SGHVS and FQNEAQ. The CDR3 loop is CASSLDSSSTDTQYF. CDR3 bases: TGTGCCAGCAGCTTGGACAGCTCTAGCACAGATACGCAGTATTTT.

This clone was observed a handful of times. The CDR3 DNA is TGTGCCAGCAGAAAGGACGGCAATCAGCCCCAGCATTTT. Amino acids: CASRKDGNQPQHF. The rearrangement uses TRBV6-5 and TRBJ1-5; no definite D call. The CDR3 length is 13 residues. CDR1 is MNHEY and CDR2 is SVGAGI in the germline V gene. Trimming took off 6 bases at V and 2 bases at J, with 8 bases between the two ends.

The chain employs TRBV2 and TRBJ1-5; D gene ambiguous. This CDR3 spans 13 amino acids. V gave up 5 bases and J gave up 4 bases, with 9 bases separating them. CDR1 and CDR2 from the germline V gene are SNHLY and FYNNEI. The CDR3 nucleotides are TGTGCCAGCAGTTTCGGGGATAATCAGCCCCAGCATTTT. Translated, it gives CASSFGDNQPQHF.

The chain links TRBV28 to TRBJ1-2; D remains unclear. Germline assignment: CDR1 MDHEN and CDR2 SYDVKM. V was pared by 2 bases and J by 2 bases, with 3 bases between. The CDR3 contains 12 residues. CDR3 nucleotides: TGTGCCAGCAGTTTACGGAACTATGGCTACACCTTC. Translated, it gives CASSLRNYGYTF.

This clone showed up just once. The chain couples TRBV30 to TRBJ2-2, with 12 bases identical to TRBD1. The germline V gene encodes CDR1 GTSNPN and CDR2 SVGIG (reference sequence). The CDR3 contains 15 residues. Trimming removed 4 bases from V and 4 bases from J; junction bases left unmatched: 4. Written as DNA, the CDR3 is TGTGCCTGGAAGCGGGACAGGGGGCCCACCGGGGAGCTGTTTTTT. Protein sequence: CAWKRDRGPTGELFF.

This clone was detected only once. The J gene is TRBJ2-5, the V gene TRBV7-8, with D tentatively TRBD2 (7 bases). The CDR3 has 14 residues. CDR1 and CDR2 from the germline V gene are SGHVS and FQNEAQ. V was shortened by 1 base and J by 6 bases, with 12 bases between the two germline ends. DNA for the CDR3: TGTGCCAGCAGCTTAGAGGGGGGGTGGAAGACCCAGTACTTC. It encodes CASSLEGGWKTQYF.

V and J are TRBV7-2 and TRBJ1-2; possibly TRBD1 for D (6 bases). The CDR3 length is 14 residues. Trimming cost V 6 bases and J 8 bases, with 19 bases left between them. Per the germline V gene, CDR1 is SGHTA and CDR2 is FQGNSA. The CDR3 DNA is TGTGCCAGCAGAGGGTCGGGGGGCGCGGGCGGCTACACCTTC. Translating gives CASRGSGGAGGYTF.

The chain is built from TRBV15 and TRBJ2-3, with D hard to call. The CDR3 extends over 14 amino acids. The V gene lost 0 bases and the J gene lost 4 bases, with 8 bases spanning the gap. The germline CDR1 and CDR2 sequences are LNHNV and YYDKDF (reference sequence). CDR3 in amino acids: CATSRDLNADTQYF. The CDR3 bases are TGTGCCACCAGCAGAGATCTGAATGCAGATACGCAGTATTTT.

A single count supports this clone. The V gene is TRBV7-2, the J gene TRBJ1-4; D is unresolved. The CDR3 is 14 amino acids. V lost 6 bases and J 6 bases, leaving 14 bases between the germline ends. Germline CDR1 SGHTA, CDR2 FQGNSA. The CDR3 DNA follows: TGTGCCAGCAGTTTACGACATCACGATGAAAAACTGTTTTTT. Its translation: CASSLRHHDEKLFF.

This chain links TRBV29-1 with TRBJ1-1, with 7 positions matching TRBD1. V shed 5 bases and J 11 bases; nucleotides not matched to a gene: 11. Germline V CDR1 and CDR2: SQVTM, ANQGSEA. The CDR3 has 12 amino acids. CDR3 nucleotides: TGCAGCGTTTATTTACAGGGGTTTGCGGCTTTCTTT. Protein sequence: CSVYLQGFAAFF.

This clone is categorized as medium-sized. This CDR3 reads CASSYTSGTSGRARGNEQFF. As DNA, the CDR3 is TGTGCCAGCAGTTACACGTCCGGGACTAGCGGGAGGGCCAGAGGGAATGAGCAGTTCTTC. V is TRBV2 and J is TRBJ2-1; 16 bases match TRBD2. Germline CDR1 and CDR2: SNHLY and FYNNEI. J lost 7 bases, V lost 5 bases, and 17 bases had no gene match. CDR3 length: 20 amino acids.

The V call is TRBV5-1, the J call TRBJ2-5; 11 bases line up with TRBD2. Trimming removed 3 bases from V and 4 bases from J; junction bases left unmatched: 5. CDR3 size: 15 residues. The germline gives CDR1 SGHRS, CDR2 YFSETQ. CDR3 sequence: CASSSSGTSGETQYF. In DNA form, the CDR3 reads TGCGCCAGCAGCTCATCCGGGACTAGCGGAGAGACCCAGTACTTC.

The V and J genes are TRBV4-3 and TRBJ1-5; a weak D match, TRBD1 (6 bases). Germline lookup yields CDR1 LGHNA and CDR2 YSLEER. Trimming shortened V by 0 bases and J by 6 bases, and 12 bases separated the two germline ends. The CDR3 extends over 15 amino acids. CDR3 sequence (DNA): TGCGCCAGCAGCCAAGAGTCGGGGGCAGGTCAGCCCCAGCATTTT. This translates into CASSQESGAGQPQHF.

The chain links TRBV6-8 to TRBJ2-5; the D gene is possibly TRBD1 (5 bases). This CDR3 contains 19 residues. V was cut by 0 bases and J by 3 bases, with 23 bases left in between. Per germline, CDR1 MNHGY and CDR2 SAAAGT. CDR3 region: CASSYSGWVRTSWEETQYF. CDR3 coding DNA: TGTGCCAGCAGTTACTCGGGTTGGGTTAGGACATCCTGGGAAGAGACCCAGTACTTC.

CDR3 region: CASSLARDRVSGEQYF. CDR3 nucleotide sequence: TGTGCCAGCAGCTTGGCCCGGGACAGGGTATCGGGGGAGCAGTACTTC. The chain recombines TRBV5-4 with TRBJ2-7; 9 nucleotides align to TRBD1. Germline V gene lookup returns CDR1 SGHNT and CDR2 YYREEE (reference sequence). This CDR3 is 16 amino acids long. J was trimmed by 7 bases and V by 0 bases; bases with no gene match: 11.

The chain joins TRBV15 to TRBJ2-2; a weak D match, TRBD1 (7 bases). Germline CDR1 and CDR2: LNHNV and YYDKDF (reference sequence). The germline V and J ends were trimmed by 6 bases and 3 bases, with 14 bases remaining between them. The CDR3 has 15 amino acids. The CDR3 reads CATRGDREDTGELFF. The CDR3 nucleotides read TGTGCCACCAGAGGAGACAGGGAGGACACCGGGGAGCTGTTTTTT.

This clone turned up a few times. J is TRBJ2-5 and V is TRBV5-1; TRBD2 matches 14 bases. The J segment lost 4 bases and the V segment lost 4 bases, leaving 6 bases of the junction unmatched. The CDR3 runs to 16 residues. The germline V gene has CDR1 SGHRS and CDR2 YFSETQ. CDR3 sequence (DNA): TGCGCCAGCAGCGCGGCGGGACTAGCGGGAGCAGAGACCCAGTACTTC. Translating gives CASSAAGLAGAETQYF.

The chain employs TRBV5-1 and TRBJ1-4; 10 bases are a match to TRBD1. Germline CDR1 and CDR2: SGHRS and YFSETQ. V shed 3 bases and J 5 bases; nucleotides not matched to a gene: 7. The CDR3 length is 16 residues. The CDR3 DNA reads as TGCGCCAGCAGCTCCGGGACAGGGGCCCAAAATGAAAAACTGTTTTTT. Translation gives CASSSGTGAQNEKLFF.

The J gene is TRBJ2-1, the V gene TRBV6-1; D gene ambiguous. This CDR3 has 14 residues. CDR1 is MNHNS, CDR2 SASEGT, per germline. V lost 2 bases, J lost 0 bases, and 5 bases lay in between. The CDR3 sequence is CASSELSSYNEQFF. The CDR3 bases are TGTGCCAGCAGTGAATTAAGCTCCTACAATGAGCAGTTCTTC.